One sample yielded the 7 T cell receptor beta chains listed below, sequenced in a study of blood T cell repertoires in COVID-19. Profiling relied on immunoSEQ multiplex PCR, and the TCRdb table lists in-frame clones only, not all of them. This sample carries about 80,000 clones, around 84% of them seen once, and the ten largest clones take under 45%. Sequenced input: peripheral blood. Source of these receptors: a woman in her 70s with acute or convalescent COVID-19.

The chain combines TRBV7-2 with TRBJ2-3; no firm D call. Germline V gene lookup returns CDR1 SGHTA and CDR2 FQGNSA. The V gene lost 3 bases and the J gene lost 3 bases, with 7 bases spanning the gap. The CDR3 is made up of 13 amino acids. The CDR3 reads CASSLRITDTQYF. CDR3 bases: TGTGCCAGCAGCTTGAGGATTACAGATACGCAGTATTTT.

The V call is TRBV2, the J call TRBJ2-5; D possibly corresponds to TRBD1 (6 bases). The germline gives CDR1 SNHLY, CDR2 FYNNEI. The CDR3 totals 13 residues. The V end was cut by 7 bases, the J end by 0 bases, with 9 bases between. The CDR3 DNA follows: TGTGCCAGCACTAGGGACAACCAAGAGACCCAGTACTTC. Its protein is CASTRDNQETQYF. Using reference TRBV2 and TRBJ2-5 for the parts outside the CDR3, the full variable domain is EPEVTQTPSHQVTQMGQEVILRCVPISNHLYFYWYRQILGQKVEFLVSFYNNEISEKSEIFDDQFSVERPDGSNFTLKIRSTKLEDSAMYFCASTRDNQETQYFGPGTRLLVL.

The CDR3 spells CAWSAARGNSPLHF. For the CDR3, the DNA is TGTGCCTGGAGTGCAGCCAGGGGTAATTCACCCCTCCACTTT. The V and J genes are TRBV30 and TRBJ1-6; D may be TRBD1 (6 bases). Trimming removed 1 base from V and 6 bases from J, with 10 bases in between. The CDR3 length is 14 residues. Germline loops: CDR1 GTSNPN, CDR2 SVGIG (reference sequence).

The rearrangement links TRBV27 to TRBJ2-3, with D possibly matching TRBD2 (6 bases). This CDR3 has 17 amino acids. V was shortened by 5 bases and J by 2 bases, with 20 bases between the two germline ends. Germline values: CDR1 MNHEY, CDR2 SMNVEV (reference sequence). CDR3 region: CASSHLPGTSYTDTQYF. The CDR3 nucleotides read TGTGCCAGCAGTCATCTCCCAGGGACTTCCTACACAGATACGCAGTATTTT.

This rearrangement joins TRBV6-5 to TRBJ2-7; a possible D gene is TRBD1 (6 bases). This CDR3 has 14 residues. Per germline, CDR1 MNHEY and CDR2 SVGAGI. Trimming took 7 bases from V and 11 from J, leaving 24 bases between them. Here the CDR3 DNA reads TGTGCCAGCAAGTCGGACAGCCCTAACCGTAGCGAGTACTTC. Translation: CASKSDSPNRSEYF.

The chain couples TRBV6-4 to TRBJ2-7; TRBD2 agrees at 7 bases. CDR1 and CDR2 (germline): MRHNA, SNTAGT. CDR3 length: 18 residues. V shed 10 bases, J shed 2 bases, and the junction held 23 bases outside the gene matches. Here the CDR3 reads CANPAQWRESLHAYEQYF. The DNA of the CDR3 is TGTGCCAACCCTGCCCAGTGGCGGGAGAGCCTCCACGCCTACGAGCAGTACTTC.

In nucleotides, the CDR3 is TGTGCCAGCAGTTCTTATGGTAGGTGGAGTGGCAATCAGCCCCAGCATTTT. It translates to CASSSYGRWSGNQPQHF. The V call is TRBV28, the J call TRBJ1-5; D call uncertain. V was pared by 4 bases and J by 2 bases, with 18 bases between. Germline CDR1 and CDR2: MDHEN and SYDVKM. The CDR3 is 17 residues long.